The clone carrying this TCR beta chain appeared once. Antigen unknown. If patients had autoimmune disease history or systemic immunosuppression, they were excluded. This record belongs to a study of OX40 agonist ivuxolimab in advanced cancers. Study details: Those enrolled were 70% to 85% male, with a mean age of roughly 60 years and ages from about 20 to 90.

CDR3 length equals 16 residues. From germline, CDR1 is MGHDK and CDR2 SYGVNS. V gave up 2 bases and J gave up 2 bases, with 16 bases separating them. Study-wide points: Clonal expansion in partial responders at 0.1-3.0 mg/kg ranked among the lowest.

The table came from immunoSEQ multiplex PCR; TCRdb's copy has only in-frame clones and leaves some out. The sample shows tens of thousands of clones, more than 85% of them seen only once. The V and J genes are TRBV25-1 and TRBJ2-7; TRBD1 is a possible D gene (5 bases). The material sequenced was CD4+ or CD8+ T cells sorted from blood, taken in a trial of the OX40 agonist ivuxolimab. The sequence was obtained from an adult with an advanced solid tumor such as melanoma, head and neck, liver or kidney cancer. DNA of the CDR3: TGTGCCAGCAGTGAAGGTGGCAGGGCCGCAACCTACGAGCAGTACTTC. It codes for CASSEGGRAATYEQYF.